The 31 T cell receptor beta chains reported below all come from one sample, sequenced in a study of neurological immune-mediated disorders. TCRdb re-called the 5' RACE reads with MiXCR, one entry per CDR3 protein. The sample lists more than 95,000 distinct CDR3 sequences; 10% to 12% were seen once. The time point denotes: longitudinal time-point 3. Material: PBMCs. The receptor source for this set is a female donor with HTLV-1-associated myelopathy (HAM/TSP).

Many counts were recorded for this clonotype. The chain combines TRBV7-9 with TRBJ1-4; D is unclear. The V gene lost 2 bases and the J gene lost 4 bases, with 11 bases spanning the gap. Germline values: CDR1 SEHNR, CDR2 FQNEAQ (reference sequence). This CDR3 spans 15 amino acids. This CDR3 is CASSLKTAFNEKLFF. The CDR3 region has the DNA TGTGCCAGCAGCTTAAAGACCGCCTTTAATGAAAAACTGTTTTTT.

This chain links TRBV6-5 with TRBJ2-5, with TRBD2 identical over 14 bases. The CDR3 spans 19 residues. The V and J ends lost 0 bases and 5 bases, in that order; junction bases with no gene match: 11. In germline, CDR1 is MNHEY, CDR2 SVGAGI. CDR3 in DNA: TGTGCCAGCAGTTACTCGAGTAATGGACTAGCGGGGGGATGGGAGACCCAGTACTTC. Translating gives CASSYSSNGLAGGWETQYF.

Ten or more counts support this clonotype. The V and J genes are TRBV28 and TRBJ1-1, with D hard to call. The CDR3 spans 15 residues. CDR1 is MDHEN and CDR2 is SYDVKM in the germline V gene. With 5 bases removed from V and 3 bases from J, the gap between germline ends came to 16 bases. CDR3 residues: CASSPTRLSDTEAFF. In DNA form, the CDR3 reads TGTGCCAGCAGTCCGACCAGGTTGTCAGACACTGAAGCTTTCTTT. Together with reference TRBV28 and TRBJ1-1, the CDR3 gives the full variable domain: DVKVTQSSRYLVKRTGEKVFLECVQDMDHENMFWYRQDPGLGLRLIYFSYDVKMKEKGDIPEGYSVSREKKERFSLILESASTNQTSMYLCASSPTRLSDTEAFFGQGTRLTVV.

This clonotype was seen at least ten times. The chain employs TRBV5-1 and TRBJ1-4; no reliable D call. The germline V and J ends were trimmed by 6 bases and 6 bases, with 15 bases remaining between them. The CDR3 totals 14 residues. Germline V CDR1 and CDR2: SGHRS, YFSETQ. CDR3 loop: CASTSEPAYEKLFF. The DNA for the CDR3 is TGCGCCAGCACCTCCGAACCAGCCTATGAAAAACTGTTTTTT.

This clonotype occurred many times. The chain is built from TRBV4-1 and TRBJ2-7, with D maybe TRBD1 (6 bases). The length of the CDR3 is 16 residues. Trimming removed 2 bases at V and 0 bases at J, with 14 bases between. From germline, CDR1 is MGHRA and CDR2 YSYEKL. The CDR3 DNA sequence: TGCGCCAGCAGCCAAACATACGGGACAAACTCCTACGAGCAGTACTTC. This sequence encodes CASSQTYGTNSYEQYF.

This clonotype was seen repeatedly, ten times or more. This rearrangement joins TRBV9 to TRBJ2-3, with unresolved D. CDR1 is SGDLS, CDR2 YYNGEE, per germline. V lost 4 bases and J lost 0, with 9 bases in between. The CDR3 has 14 residues. CDR3 sequence: CASSPLASTDTQYF. Written as DNA, the CDR3 is TGTGCCAGCAGCCCGTTGGCTAGCACAGATACGCAGTATTTT.

This clonotype has just a few counts. The chain links TRBV6-6 to TRBJ2-7; D uncertain. With 6 bases removed from V and 2 bases from J, the gap between germline ends came to 14 bases. CDR1 is MNHNY and CDR2 is SVGAGI in the germline V gene (reference sequence). This CDR3 spans 14 amino acids. CDR3: CASRRHSRTYEQYF. The CDR3 DNA follows: TGTGCCAGCAGACGACATAGCAGGACCTACGAGCAGTACTTC.

This chain connects TRBV5-5 to TRBJ1-2; no definite D call. From germline, CDR1 is SGHKS and CDR2 YYEKEE (reference sequence). This CDR3 region has 14 residues. Trimming shortened V by 4 bases and J by 2 bases, and 12 bases separated the two germline ends. Here the CDR3 DNA reads TGTGCCAGCAGCGCGGATATAGTCAACTATGGCTACACCTTC. Amino acid sequence: CASSADIVNYGYTF.

In its sample, this clonotype was seen many times. The chain joins TRBV7-8 to TRBJ2-7; D uncertain. Germline V CDR1 and CDR2: SGHVS, FQNEAQ. The CDR3 contains 18 residues. V dropped 4 bases and J dropped 3 bases, with 25 bases sitting between them. CDR3: CASSSLTTRVSENYEQYF. CDR3 coding DNA: TGTGCCAGCAGCTCCCTCACCACAAGGGTCAGTGAGAACTACGAGCAGTACTTC.

The sample holds many counts of this clonotype. CDR3 sequence reads: CASSRGAIYEQYF. DNA of the CDR3: TGTGCCAGCAGTCGGGGGGCGATCTACGAGCAGTACTTC. The chain links TRBV6-5 to TRBJ2-7; TRBD2 might be the D (7 bases). CDR3 length: 13 residues. The V gene lost 5 bases and the J gene lost 3 bases, with 11 bases spanning the gap. Germline lookup yields CDR1 MNHEY and CDR2 SVGAGI.

Concerning this clonotype itself: A clone one base away is much larger, so this may be a read error. This rearrangement joins TRBV9 to TRBJ2-3; D may match TRBD1 or TRBD2 (6 bases each). V shed 0 bases and J shed 4 bases, with 18 bases lying between them. The CDR3 extends over 17 amino acids. Germline CDR1 and CDR2: SGDLS and YYNGEE. The CDR3 nucleotides read TGTGCCAGCAGCGTAGAGCGGGTCCTAAGGGGGGCAGATACGCAGTATTTT. Translated, it gives CASSVERVLRGADTQYF.

This clonotype appeared many times. The chain combines TRBV5-1 with TRBJ1-1, with a weak D call TRBD1 (5 bases). V lost 4 bases and J 4 bases, leaving 14 bases between the germline ends. Germline lookup yields CDR1 SGHRS and CDR2 YFSETQ. The CDR3 is 14 residues long. Written as DNA, the CDR3 is TGCGCCAGCAGCGTCGGGGGGGTCCCCACTGAAGCTTTCTTT. It yields the protein CASSVGGVPTEAFF.

There are many counts of this clonotype. The DNA of the CDR3 is TGTGCCAGCAGCACGGACAGAGACAATGAGCAGTTCTTC. This translates into CASSTDRDNEQFF. The chain uses TRBV5-6 and TRBJ2-1, with D perhaps TRBD1 (6 bases). Per the germline V gene, CDR1 is SGHDT and CDR2 is YYEEEE. The CDR3 runs 13 residues. Trimming took 4 bases from V and 5 from J, leaving 10 bases between them.

This clonotype was picked up many times. CDR3 amino acids: CASRTLPGELFF. In DNA form, the CDR3 reads TGTGCCAGCAGGACCCTCCCCGGGGAGCTGTTTTTT. J is TRBJ2-2 and V is TRBV25-1; D ambiguous. Germline V lookup: CDR1 MGHDK, CDR2 SYGVNS. This CDR3 is built from 12 residues. The V gene lost 6 bases and the J gene lost 6 bases, with 8 bases spanning the gap.

This chain links TRBV5-1 with TRBJ2-7; D is possibly TRBD2 (5 bases). Trimming stripped 4 bases from V and 0 bases from J, with 11 bases between. This CDR3 has 14 amino acids. CDR1 is SGHRS, CDR2 YFSETQ, per germline. The DNA for the CDR3 is TGCGCCAGCAGCCCGGACGGGATCTCCTACGAGCAGTACTTC. It codes for CASSPDGISYEQYF. Combining the CDR3 with reference TRBV5-1 and TRBJ2-7 gives the whole variable domain KAGVTQTPRYLIKTRGQQVTLSCSPISGHRSVSWYQQTPGQGLQFLFEYFSETQRNKGNFPGRFSGRQFSNSRSEMNVSTLELGDSALYLCASSPDGISYEQYFGPGTRLTVT.

J is TRBJ2-3 and V is TRBV14, with TRBD2 matching over 8 bases. Germline V CDR1 and CDR2: SGHDN, FVKESK. Trimming took 3 bases from V and 4 from J; bases not matched to a gene: 3. The CDR3 has 14 amino acids. The CDR3 DNA follows: TGTGCCAGCAGCCACCGGACTAGCCCAGATACGCAGTATTTT. Translating it yields CASSHRTSPDTQYF. Supplemented by reference TRBV14 and TRBJ2-3, the full variable domain reads EAGVTQFPSHSVIEKGQTVTLRCDPISGHDNLYWYRRVMGKEIKFLLHFVKESKQDESGMPNNRFLAERTGGTYSTLKVQPAELEDSGVYFCASSHRTSPDTQYFGPGTRLTVL.

Many counts were recorded for this clonotype. The chain has TRBV7-2 and TRBJ2-3; 12 bases match TRBD2. Germline V gives CDR1 SGHTA, CDR2 FQGNSA. Losses at the gene ends were 6 bases for V and 0 bases for J; bases not matched to a gene: 7. The CDR3 is 17 amino acids. CDR3 sequence (DNA): TGTGCCAGCAGGGCAACTAGCGGGGGGCTTAGCACAGATACGCAGTATTTT. Its protein is CASRATSGGLSTDTQYF.

This clonotype was picked up a small number of times. The CDR3 protein is CAIRVSSGAYEQYF. CDR3 bases: TGTGCCATCAGAGTTTCTTCGGGGGCCTACGAGCAGTACTTC. J is TRBJ2-7 and V is TRBV10-3; D perhaps matches TRBD2 (6 bases). The ends were cut back, 6 bases at V and 2 bases at J, with 14 bases in the middle. Looked up from germline, CDR1 is ENHRY and CDR2 is SYGVKD. This CDR3 has 14 amino acids.

This clonotype was detected only a few times. The chain has TRBV11-3 and TRBJ1-1, with D maybe TRBD1 (6 bases). Deletions cut 4 bases from V and 1 base from J, with 13 bases between. The CDR3 is 15 residues long. In germline, CDR1 is SGHNT, CDR2 YENEEA. CDR3 sequence reads: CASSSQGSGNTEAFF. CDR3 bases: TGTGCCAGCAGCTCGCAGGGGTCAGGGAACACTGAAGCTTTCTTT.

This clonotype was recorded many times. The chain uses TRBV4-1 and TRBJ2-1; 10 bases are a match to TRBD2. V was clipped by 5 bases and J by 7 bases; unmatched bases: 5. The CDR3 sequence is 14 residues long. The germline V gene encodes CDR1 MGHRA and CDR2 YSYEKL. The CDR3 loop is CASSSSGGGNEQFF. The CDR3 nucleotides are TGCGCCAGCAGCTCTAGCGGGGGAGGGAATGAGCAGTTCTTC.

Details on this clonotype: The junction does not match germline at one end; this may be a read error. V and J are TRBV3-1 and TRBJ1-2, with TRBD1 matching 8 bases. The CDR3 totals 18 residues. CDR1 is LGHDT and CDR2 is YNNKEL in the germline V gene (reference sequence). DNA of the CDR3: TGTTCCAGCAGCCAAGCCCTAAACCCGACAGGGGAAGACCATGGCTACACCTTC. Its translation is CSSSQALNPTGEDHGYTF.

This clonotype has only a few counts. J is TRBJ2-1 and V is TRBV6-6; TRBD2 matches at 7 bases. The V gene's germline CDR1 is MNHNY and CDR2 SVGAGI (reference sequence). With 8 bases clipped from V and 5 bases from J, the junction kept 6 bases outside the gene matches. This CDR3 comprises 13 residues. The CDR3 loop reads CASGRGTHNEQFF. The CDR3 region has the DNA TGTGCCAGCGGGCGGGGGACTCACAATGAGCAGTTCTTC.

CDR3 nucleotide sequence: TGTGCCTGGAAACGGACAGACAAGTACTATGGCTACACCTTC. Encoded protein: CAWKRTDKYYGYTF. This sequence joins TRBV30 and TRBJ1-2, with D possibly matching TRBD1 (6 bases). The CDR3 length is 14 residues. The V gene lost 4 bases and the J gene lost 3 bases, with 15 bases spanning the gap. The germline CDR1 and CDR2 sequences are GTSNPN and SVGIG (reference sequence).

The chain recombines TRBV20-1 with TRBJ2-1, with 10 bases lining up with TRBD2. The V gene end was trimmed by 4 bases and the J gene end by 0 bases; junction bases not matched to a gene: 6. Germline loops: CDR1 DFQATT, CDR2 SNEGSKA (reference sequence). The CDR3 is made up of 16 amino acids. The CDR3 region is CSAKLAGDISYNEQFF. In DNA form, the CDR3 reads TGCAGTGCTAAGCTAGCGGGGGACATCTCCTACAATGAGCAGTTCTTC.

This chain links TRBV25-1 with TRBJ1-4; D gene uncertain. Per germline, CDR1 MGHDK and CDR2 SYGVNS. With 4 bases removed from V and 5 bases from J, the gap between germline ends came to 11 bases. The CDR3 totals 14 residues. The CDR3 sequence is CASSARGWNEKLFF. In DNA form, the CDR3 reads TGTGCCAGCAGTGCTCGTGGCTGGAATGAAAAACTGTTTTTT. The entire variable domain, with the rest obtained from reference TRBV25-1 and TRBJ1-4, is as follows: EADIYQTPRYLVIGTGKKITLECSQTMGHDKMYWYQQDPGMELHLIHYSYGVNSTEKGDLSSESTVSRIRTEHFPLTLESARPSHTSQYLCASSARGWNEKLFFGSGTQLSVL.

The chain links TRBV7-2 to TRBJ2-1, with D uncertain. The CDR3 consists of 13 residues. Germline V gene lookup returns CDR1 SGHTA and CDR2 FQGNSA. V lost 3 bases and J 5 bases, leaving 8 bases between the germline ends. CDR3 residues: CASSFSRNNEQFF. In nucleotides, the CDR3 is TGTGCCAGCAGCTTTTCCCGGAACAATGAGCAGTTCTTC.

This clonotype was seen at least ten times. The chain joins TRBV28 to TRBJ1-2, with TRBD1 matching over 7 bases. Germline V gene data show CDR1 as MDHEN and CDR2 as SYDVKM. The CDR3 length is 16 residues. With V trimmed by 6 bases and J by 3 bases, 13 bases remained unmatched. CDR3 nucleotides: TGTGCCAGCAGGGCATTTCGGACAGGAACGGACTATGGCTACACCTTC. This encodes CASRAFRTGTDYGYTF.

At least ten counts were recorded for this clonotype. The chain is built from TRBV6-5 and TRBJ2-1, with 7 bases that match TRBD2. The germline V gene encodes CDR1 MNHEY and CDR2 SVGAGI. The CDR3 spans 14 residues. The V segment lost 10 bases and the J segment 7 bases; nucleotides outside the gene matches: 13. The chain's CDR3 is CATRLGEGWNEQFF. CDR3 DNA: TGTGCCACCCGCCTAGGGGAGGGATGGAATGAGCAGTTCTTC.

A single count supports this clonotype. A junction end diverges from the germline sequence, so it may reflect a read error. The rearrangement joins TRBV29-1 to TRBJ1-2; D perhaps matches TRBD1 (5 bases). Germline-derived CDR1 and CDR2 are SQVTM and ANQGSEA. This CDR3 spans 13 amino acids. The CDR3 DNA sequence: TGCAGCGTTTATAAGACAGTCAACTATGGCTACTCCTTC. Encoded protein: CSVYKTVNYGYSF.

This clonotype has at least ten counts. The CDR3 here is CASSLNGRENTGELFF. The DNA for the CDR3 is TGTGCCAGCAGCTTAAACGGCAGGGAGAACACCGGGGAGCTGTTTTTT. This chain uses TRBV7-3 with TRBJ2-2; TRBD1 is a possible D gene (5 bases). This CDR3 comprises 16 residues. With 1 base removed from V and 1 base from J, the gap between germline ends came to 10 bases. Germline V gene sequence: CDR1 SGHTA, CDR2 FQGTGA.

There are many counts of this clonotype. DNA of the CDR3: TGTGCCAGCAGTCCAGGACAGGGTTACGAGCAGTACTTC. Its protein is CASSPGQGYEQYF. The chain recombines TRBV12-3 or TRBV12-4 with TRBJ2-7, with 8 nucleotides matching TRBD1. With V trimmed by 5 bases and J by 4 bases, 4 bases remained unmatched. The CDR3 runs 13 residues.